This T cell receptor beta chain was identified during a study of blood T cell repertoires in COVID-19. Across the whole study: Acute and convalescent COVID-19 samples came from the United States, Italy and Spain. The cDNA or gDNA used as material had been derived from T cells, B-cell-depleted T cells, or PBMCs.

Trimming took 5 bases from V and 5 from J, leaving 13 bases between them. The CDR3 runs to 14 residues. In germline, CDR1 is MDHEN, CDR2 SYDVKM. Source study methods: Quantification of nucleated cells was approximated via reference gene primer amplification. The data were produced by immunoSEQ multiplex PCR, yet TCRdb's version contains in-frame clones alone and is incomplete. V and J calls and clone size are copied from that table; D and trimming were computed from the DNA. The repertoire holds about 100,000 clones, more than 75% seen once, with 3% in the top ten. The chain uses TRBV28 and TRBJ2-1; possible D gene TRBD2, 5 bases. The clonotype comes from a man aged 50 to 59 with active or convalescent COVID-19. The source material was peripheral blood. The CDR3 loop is CASSPQNGDNEQFF. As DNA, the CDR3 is TGTGCCAGCAGTCCCCAGAACGGGGACAATGAGCAGTTCTTC.